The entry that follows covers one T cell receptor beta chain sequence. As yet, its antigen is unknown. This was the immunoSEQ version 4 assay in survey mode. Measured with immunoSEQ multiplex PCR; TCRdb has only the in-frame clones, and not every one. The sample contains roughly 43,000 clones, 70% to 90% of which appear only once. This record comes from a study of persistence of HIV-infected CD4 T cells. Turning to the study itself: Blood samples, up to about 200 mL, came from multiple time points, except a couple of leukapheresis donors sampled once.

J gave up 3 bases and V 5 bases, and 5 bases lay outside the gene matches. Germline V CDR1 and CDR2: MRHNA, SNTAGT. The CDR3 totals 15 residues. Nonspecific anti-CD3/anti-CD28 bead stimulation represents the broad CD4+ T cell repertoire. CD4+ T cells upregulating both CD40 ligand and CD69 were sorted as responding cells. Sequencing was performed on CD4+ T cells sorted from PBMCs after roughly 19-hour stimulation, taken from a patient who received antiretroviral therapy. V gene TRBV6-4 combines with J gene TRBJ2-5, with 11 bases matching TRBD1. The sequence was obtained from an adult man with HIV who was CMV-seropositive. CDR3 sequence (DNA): TGTGCCAGCAGTACCCGGGACAGGGGGAAAGAGACCCAGTACTTC. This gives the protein CASSTRDRGKETQYF.